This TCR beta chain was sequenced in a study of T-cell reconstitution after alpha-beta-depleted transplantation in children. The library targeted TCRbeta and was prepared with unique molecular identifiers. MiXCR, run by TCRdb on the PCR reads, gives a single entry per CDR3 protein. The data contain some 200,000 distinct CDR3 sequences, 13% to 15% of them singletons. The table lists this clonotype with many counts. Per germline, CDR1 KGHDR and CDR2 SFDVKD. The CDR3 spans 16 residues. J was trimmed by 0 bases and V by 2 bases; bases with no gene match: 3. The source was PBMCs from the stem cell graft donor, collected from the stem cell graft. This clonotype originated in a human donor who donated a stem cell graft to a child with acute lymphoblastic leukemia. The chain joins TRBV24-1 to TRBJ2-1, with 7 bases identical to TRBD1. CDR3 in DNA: TGTGCCACCAGTGATTCGGGACAGAGCTCCTACAATGAGCAGTTCTTC. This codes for CATSDSGQSSYNEQFF.